A single sample gave rise to the 8 T cell receptor beta chains below, sequenced in a study of shared clonotypes between healthy human individuals. Naive CD8 cells were CD45RO-negative, positively selected for CCR7, excluding terminally differentiated effector memory CD45RA+ cells. This table comes from immunoSEQ multiplex PCR, and its TCRdb copy is limited to in-frame clones, with some not included. This table has some 2,100,000 clones, approximately 94% appearing once. The sample comprised naive CD8+ T cells from PBMCs. The receptors stem from a man between 18 and 29 years old in good health. Some clones in this sample may be carry-over from other donors' samples.

The chain is built from TRBV2 and TRBJ2-5; 9 bases are shared with TRBD1. TRBJ2-7 explains the end of the DNA better; the J call may be wrong. This CDR3 is built from 15 residues. Germline CDR1 SNHLY, CDR2 FYNNEI. The DNA for the CDR3 is TGTGCCAGCAGTGAAAGACAGGGGGACATATACGAGCAGTACTTC. Translating gives CASSERQGDIYEQYF.

V is TRBV9 and J is TRBJ2-3; D is unresolved. Trimming took 1 base from V and 0 from J, leaving 6 bases between them. The CDR3 is made up of 14 amino acids. Germline V gene data show CDR1 as SGDLS and CDR2 as YYNGEE. CDR3 in DNA: TGTGCCAGCAGCGTACAGAAGAGCACAGATACGCAGTATTTT. Protein sequence: CASSVQKSTDTQYF.

The chain couples TRBV28 to TRBJ2-7; perhaps D is TRBD1 or TRBD2 (7 bases each). Germline V CDR1 and CDR2: MDHEN, SYDVKM. The ends were cut back, 7 bases at V and 4 bases at J, with 17 bases in the middle. This CDR3 has 14 amino acids. CDR3 DNA: TGTGCCAGCACCCTGACAGGGCGGGGGTACGAGCAGTACTTC. Translating gives CASTLTGRGYEQYF.

The chain employs TRBV6-6 and TRBJ2-5; D remains unclear. This CDR3 has 13 amino acids. Between the trimmed V and J ends, which lost 3 bases and 5 bases, there was a span of 10 bases. Germline CDR1 and CDR2: MNHNY and SVGAGI (reference sequence). CDR3 sequence (DNA): TGTGCCAGCAGTTATGCCAGTAGGGAGACCCAGTACTTC. Translating gives CASSYASRETQYF.

V gene TRBV14 combines with J gene TRBJ2-1; D unresolved. Looked up from germline, CDR1 is SGHDN and CDR2 is FVKESK. Trimming left V 4 bases short and J 9 bases short, with 13 bases between. The CDR3 is 13 residues long. The chain's CDR3 is CASSPMLIGEQFF. CDR3 sequence (DNA): TGTGCCAGCAGCCCTATGCTGATCGGTGAGCAGTTCTTC.

V gene TRBV5-1 combines with J gene TRBJ2-5; 12 nucleotides align to TRBD1. In germline, CDR1 is SGHRS, CDR2 YFSETQ. V dropped 3 bases and J dropped 5; count of bases not matched to a gene: 8. This CDR3 is 16 amino acids long. The CDR3 spells CASSWGWDRGQETQYF. The CDR3, as DNA: TGCGCCAGCAGCTGGGGTTGGGACAGGGGGCAGGAGACCCAGTACTTC.

This rearrangement joins TRBV19 to TRBJ2-3; 9 bases align to TRBD1. There are 16 residues in the CDR3. After removal of 4 bases from V and 5 bases from J, the junction contained 10 bases not matched to a gene. Germline CDR1 is LNHDA and CDR2 is SQIVND (reference sequence). The CDR3: CASSTNRGLVLDTQYF. CDR3 nucleotide sequence: TGTGCCAGTAGTACCAACAGGGGGCTAGTCTTAGATACGCAGTATTTT.

The chain couples TRBV7-9 to TRBJ1-2, with D uncertain. The length of the CDR3 is 15 residues. The V end lost 3 bases, the J end lost 2 bases, and 13 bases lay between the germline ends. Germline V lookup: CDR1 SEHNR, CDR2 FQNEAQ (reference sequence). CDR3 in DNA: TGTGCCAGCAGCTTTCCCAGCGGCAGAAACTATGGCTACACCTTC. As protein: CASSFPSGRNYGYTF.